This T cell receptor (beta chain) was identified during a study of response to subunit inactivated influenza vaccine. Study findings and constraints: A suggestion made by the authors is that each seasonal influenza vaccination recruits few new T cells.

A single record per CDR3 protein comes from TCRdb applying MiXCR to the RT-PCR reads. The table has 700,000 to 900,000 distinct CDR3 sequences, less than 25% seen once. Germline CDR1 and CDR2: MNHEY and SMNVEV (reference sequence). The CDR3 length is 14 residues. V was pared by 8 bases and J by 1 base, with 14 bases between. This clonotype was seen a handful of times. The antigen remains unidentified. This clonotype originated in a man in his forties or fifties who received an inactivated influenza vaccine. Sequenced material: PBMCs from blood, taken around 5 days after vaccination. This chain uses TRBV27 with TRBJ2-5; weak D call: TRBD2 (6 bases). The CDR3 protein is CASGKGLFQETQYF. The CDR3 DNA is TGTGCCAGCGGAAAGGGACTTTTCCAAGAGACCCAGTACTTC.